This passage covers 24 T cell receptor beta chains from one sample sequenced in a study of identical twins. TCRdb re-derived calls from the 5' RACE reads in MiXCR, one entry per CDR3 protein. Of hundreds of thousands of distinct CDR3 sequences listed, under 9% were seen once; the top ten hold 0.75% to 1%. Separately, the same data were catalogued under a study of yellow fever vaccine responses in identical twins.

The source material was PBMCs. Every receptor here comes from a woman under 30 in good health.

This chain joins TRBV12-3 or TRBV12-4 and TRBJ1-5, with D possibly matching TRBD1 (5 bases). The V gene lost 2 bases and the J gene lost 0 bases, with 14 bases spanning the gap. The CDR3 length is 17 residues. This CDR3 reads CASSLRGGTGSNQPQHF. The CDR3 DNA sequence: TGTGCCAGCAGTTTAAGGGGAGGCACAGGTAGCAATCAGCCCCAGCATTTT.

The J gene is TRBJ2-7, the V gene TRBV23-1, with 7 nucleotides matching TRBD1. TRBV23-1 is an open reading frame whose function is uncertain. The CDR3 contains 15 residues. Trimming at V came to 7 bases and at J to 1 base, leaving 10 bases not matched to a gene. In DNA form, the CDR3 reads TGCGCCAGCACCCATTACCCGGGACAGTCCTACGAGCAGTACTTC. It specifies CASTHYPGQSYEQYF.

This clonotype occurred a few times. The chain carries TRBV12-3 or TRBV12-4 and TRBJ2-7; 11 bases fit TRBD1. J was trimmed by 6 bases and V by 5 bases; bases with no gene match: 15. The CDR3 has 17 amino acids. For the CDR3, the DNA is TGTGCCAGCAGTAGAGGACAGGGGGCGCCTGGTGGCGGCGAGCAGTACTTC. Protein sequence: CASSRGQGAPGGGEQYF.

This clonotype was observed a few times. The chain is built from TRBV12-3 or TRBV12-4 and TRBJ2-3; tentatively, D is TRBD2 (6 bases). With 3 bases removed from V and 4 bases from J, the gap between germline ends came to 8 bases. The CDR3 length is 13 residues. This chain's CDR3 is CASSFGGSDTQYF. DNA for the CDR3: TGTGCCAGCAGTTTTGGGGGGTCAGATACGCAGTATTTT.

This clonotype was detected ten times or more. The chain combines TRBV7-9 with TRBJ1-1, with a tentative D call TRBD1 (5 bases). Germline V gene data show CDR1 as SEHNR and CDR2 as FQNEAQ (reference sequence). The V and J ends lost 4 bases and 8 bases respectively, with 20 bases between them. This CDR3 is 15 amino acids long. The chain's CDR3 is CASSYRDSHGQEAFF. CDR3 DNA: TGTGCCAGCAGCTACCGGGACTCCCATGGGCAGGAAGCTTTCTTT.

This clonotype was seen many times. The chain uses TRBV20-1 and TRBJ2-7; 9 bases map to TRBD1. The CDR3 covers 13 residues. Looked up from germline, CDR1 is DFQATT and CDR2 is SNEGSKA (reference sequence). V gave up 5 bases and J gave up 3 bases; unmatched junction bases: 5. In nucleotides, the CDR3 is TGCAGTGCTCCAGGGACAGGGAGCTACGAGCAGTACTTC. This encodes CSAPGTGSYEQYF.

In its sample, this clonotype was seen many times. CDR3 sequence reads: CASSQVVDDTQYF. The CDR3 DNA sequence: TGTGCCAGCAGCCAAGTGGTGGATGATACGCAGTATTTT. The V gene is TRBV4-2, the J gene TRBJ2-3, with no clear D. Trimming removed 1 base at V and 6 bases at J, with 8 bases between. The V gene's germline CDR1 is LGHNA and CDR2 YNFKEQ. The CDR3 consists of 13 residues.

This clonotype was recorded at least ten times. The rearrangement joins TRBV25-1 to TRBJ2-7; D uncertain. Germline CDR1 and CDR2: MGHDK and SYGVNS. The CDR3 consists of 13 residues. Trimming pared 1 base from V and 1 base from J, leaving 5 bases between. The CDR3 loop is CASSELGSYEQYF. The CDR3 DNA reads TGTGCCAGCAGTGAATTGGGGTCCTACGAGCAGTACTTC.

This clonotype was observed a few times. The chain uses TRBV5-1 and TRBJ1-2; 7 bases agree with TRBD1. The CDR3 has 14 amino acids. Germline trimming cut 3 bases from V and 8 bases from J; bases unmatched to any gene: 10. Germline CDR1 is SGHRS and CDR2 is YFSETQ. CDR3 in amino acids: CASSSDRAFLGYTF. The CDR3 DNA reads TGCGCCAGCAGCTCCGACAGGGCCTTCTTGGGCTACACCTTC.

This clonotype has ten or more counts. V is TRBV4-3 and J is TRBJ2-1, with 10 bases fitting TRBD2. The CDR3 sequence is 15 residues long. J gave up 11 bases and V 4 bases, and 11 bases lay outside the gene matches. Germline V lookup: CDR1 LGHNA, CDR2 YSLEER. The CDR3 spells CASSPYTSGVRQQFF. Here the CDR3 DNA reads TGCGCCAGCAGCCCTTATACTAGCGGGGTAAGGCAGCAGTTCTTC.

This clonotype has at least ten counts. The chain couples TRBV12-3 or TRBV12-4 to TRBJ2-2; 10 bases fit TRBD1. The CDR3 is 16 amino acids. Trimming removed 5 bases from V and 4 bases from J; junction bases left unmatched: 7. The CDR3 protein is CASSRGQGDGTGELFF. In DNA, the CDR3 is TGTGCCAGCAGTAGAGGACAGGGGGATGGCACCGGGGAGCTGTTTTTT.

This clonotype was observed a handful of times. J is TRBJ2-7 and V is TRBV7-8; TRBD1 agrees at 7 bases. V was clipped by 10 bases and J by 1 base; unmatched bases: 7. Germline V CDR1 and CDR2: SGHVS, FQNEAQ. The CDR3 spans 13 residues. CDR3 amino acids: CATLRDRSYEQYF. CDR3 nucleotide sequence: TGTGCCACCCTCCGGGACAGATCCTACGAGCAGTACTTC.

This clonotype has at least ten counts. CDR3 nucleotides: TGCGCCAGCAGCCCGATAGCGGGGGAGGAATCGGAGACCCAGTACTTC. It translates to CASSPIAGEESETQYF. This sequence joins TRBV4-1 and TRBJ2-5; 9 bases are a match to TRBD2. Germline V gene sequence: CDR1 MGHRA, CDR2 YSYEKL. The CDR3 length is 16 residues. Losses at the gene ends were 4 bases for V and 5 bases for J; bases not matched to a gene: 11.

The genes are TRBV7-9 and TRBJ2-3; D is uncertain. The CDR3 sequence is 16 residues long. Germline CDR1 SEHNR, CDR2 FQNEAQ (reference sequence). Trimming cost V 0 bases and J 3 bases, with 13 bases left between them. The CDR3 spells CASSLAMVVVTDTQYF. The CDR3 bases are TGTGCCAGCAGCTTAGCTATGGTGGTGGTGACAGATACGCAGTATTTT.

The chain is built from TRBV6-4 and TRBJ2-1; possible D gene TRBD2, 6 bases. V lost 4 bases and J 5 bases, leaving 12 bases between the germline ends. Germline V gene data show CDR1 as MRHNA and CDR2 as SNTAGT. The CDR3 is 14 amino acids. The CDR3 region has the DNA TGTGCCAGCAGTGCCATGGGACTCCACAATGAGCAGTTCTTC. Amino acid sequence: CASSAMGLHNEQFF.

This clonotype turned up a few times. The CDR3 loop reads CASSLGGWDVDEQFF. DNA of the CDR3: TGTGCCAGCAGTTTAGGTGGTTGGGATGTCGATGAGCAGTTCTTC. This rearrangement joins TRBV28 to TRBJ2-1; D gene unclear. Trimming removed 2 bases from V and 8 bases from J, with 16 bases in between. This CDR3 comprises 15 residues. Germline CDR1 reads MDHEN; CDR2 reads SYDVKM.

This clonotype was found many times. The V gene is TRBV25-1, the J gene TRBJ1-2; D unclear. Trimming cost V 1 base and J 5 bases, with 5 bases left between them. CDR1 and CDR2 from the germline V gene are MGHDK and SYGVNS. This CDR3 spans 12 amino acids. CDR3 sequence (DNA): TGTGCCAGCAGTGAATGGCGGTATGGCTACACCTTC. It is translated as CASSEWRYGYTF.

The CDR3 spells CASSFRSGVIYEQYF. The CDR3 bases are TGCGCCAGCAGCTTTCGGAGTGGGGTGATCTACGAGCAGTACTTC. This chain links TRBV5-1 with TRBJ2-7; D gene ambiguous. Trimming cost V 2 bases and J 3 bases, with 15 bases left between them. Germline assignment: CDR1 SGHRS and CDR2 YFSETQ. This CDR3 spans 15 amino acids.

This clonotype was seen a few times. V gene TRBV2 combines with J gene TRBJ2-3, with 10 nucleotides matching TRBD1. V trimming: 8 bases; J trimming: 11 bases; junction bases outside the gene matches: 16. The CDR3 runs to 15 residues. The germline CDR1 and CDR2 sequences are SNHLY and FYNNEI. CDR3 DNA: TGTGCCAGCCGACAGCCGGGACAGGGGATGGGGATGCAGTATTTT. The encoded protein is CASRQPGQGMGMQYF. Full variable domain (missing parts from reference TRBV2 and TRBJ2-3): EPEVTQTPSHQVTQMGQEVILRCVPISNHLYFYWYRQILGQKVEFLVSFYNNEISEKSEIFDDQFSVERPDGSNFTLKIRSTKLEDSAMYFCASRQPGQGMGMQYFGPGTRLTVL.

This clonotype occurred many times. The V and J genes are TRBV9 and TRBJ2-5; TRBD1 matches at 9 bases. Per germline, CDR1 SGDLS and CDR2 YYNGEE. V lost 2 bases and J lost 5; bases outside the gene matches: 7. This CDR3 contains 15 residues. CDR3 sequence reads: CASSVGQGDLETQYF. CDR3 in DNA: TGTGCCAGCAGCGTGGGACAGGGCGACCTGGAGACCCAGTACTTC.

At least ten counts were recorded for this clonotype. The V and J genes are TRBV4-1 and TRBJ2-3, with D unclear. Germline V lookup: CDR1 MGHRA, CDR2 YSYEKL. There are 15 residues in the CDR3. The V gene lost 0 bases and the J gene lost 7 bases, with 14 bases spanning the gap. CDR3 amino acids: CASSQDPPDSNTQYF. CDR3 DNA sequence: TGCGCCAGCAGCCAAGATCCCCCGGATTCAAATACGCAGTATTTT.

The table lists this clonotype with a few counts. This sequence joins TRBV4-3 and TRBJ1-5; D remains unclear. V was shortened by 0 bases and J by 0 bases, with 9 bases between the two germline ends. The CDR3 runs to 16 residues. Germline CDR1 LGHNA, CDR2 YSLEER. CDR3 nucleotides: TGCGCCAGCAGCCAAGATCGGGGATTTAGCAATCAGCCCCAGCATTTT. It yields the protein CASSQDRGFSNQPQHF.

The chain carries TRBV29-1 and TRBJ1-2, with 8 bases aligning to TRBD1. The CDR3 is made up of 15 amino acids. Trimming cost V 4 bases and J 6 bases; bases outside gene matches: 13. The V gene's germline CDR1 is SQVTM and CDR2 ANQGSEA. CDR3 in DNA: TGCAGCGTTGGATTGCGGCAGGGGGCCGACGATGGCTACACCTTC. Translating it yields CSVGLRQGADDGYTF.

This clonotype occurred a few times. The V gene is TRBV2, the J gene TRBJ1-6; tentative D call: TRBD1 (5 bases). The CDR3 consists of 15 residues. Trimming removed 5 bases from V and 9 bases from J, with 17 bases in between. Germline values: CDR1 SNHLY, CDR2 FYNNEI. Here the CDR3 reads CASSRESAGGSPLHF. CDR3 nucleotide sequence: TGTGCCAGCAGTAGGGAATCCGCGGGGGGTTCACCCCTCCACTTT. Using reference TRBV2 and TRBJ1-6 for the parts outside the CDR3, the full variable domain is EPEVTQTPSHQVTQMGQEVILRCVPISNHLYFYWYRQILGQKVEFLVSFYNNEISEKSEIFDDQFSVERPDGSNFTLKIRSTKLEDSAMYFCASSRESAGGSPLHFGNGTRLTVT.